The 8 T cell receptor beta chains listed next were all sequenced from one sample in a study of blood T cell repertoires in COVID-19. The table came from immunoSEQ multiplex PCR; TCRdb's copy has only in-frame clones and leaves some out. This sample has roughly 670,000 clones, with 85% to 90% found just once. What was sequenced was peripheral blood. These receptor sequences come from a young woman with acute or convalescent COVID-19.

The V and J genes are TRBV6-5 and TRBJ2-2; D is perhaps TRBD1 (5 bases). Germline V gives CDR1 MNHEY, CDR2 SVGAGI. The CDR3 totals 16 residues. V lost 4 bases, J lost 2 bases, and 14 bases lay in between. The CDR3 spells CASSSQAGVNTGELFF. The CDR3 coding sequence is TGTGCCAGCAGTTCACAGGCTGGTGTAAACACCGGGGAGCTGTTTTTT.

The chain carries TRBV6-5 and TRBJ1-2; the D gene is possibly TRBD1 (6 bases). Germline values: CDR1 MNHEY, CDR2 SVGAGI. The V end was cut by 5 bases, the J end by 4 bases, with 17 bases between. The CDR3 length is 15 residues. CDR3 in DNA: TGTGCCAGCAGTCCAGTTTACAGGGAGGGCTATGGCTACACCTTC. Its protein is CASSPVYREGYGYTF.

This clone has a handful of counts. This chain uses TRBV7-4 with TRBJ1-6, with D perhaps TRBD1 (5 bases). Germline CDR1 reads SGHVT; CDR2 reads SQSDAQ. This CDR3 has 14 residues. With 7 bases removed from V and 7 bases from J, the gap between germline ends came to 14 bases. CDR3 DNA: TGTGCCAGCACCCTCCATGGGGGGAATTCACCCCTCCACTTT. Translating gives CASTLHGGNSPLHF.

The chain has TRBV19 and TRBJ1-1; 11 bases line up with TRBD1. The trim removed 7 bases at V and 7 bases at J, leaving 8 bases unmatched. CDR1 is LNHDA and CDR2 is SQIVND in the germline V gene (reference sequence). The length of the CDR3 is 14 residues. The CDR3 DNA sequence: TGTGCCAGTACTTGGACAGGGGGCTCGGGTGAAGCTTTCTTT. Residues: CASTWTGGSGEAFF.

This chain uses TRBV2 with TRBJ2-2, with 8 bases fitting TRBD1. With 10 bases clipped from V and 5 bases from J, the junction kept 9 bases outside the gene matches. The CDR3 is made up of 14 amino acids. Germline CDR1 and CDR2: SNHLY and FYNNEI. The CDR3 region has the DNA TGTGCCACCCAACAGGGGGGAAATACCGGGGAGCTGTTTTTT. Translation gives CATQQGGNTGELFF.

CDR3 in amino acids: CASSIQGPYNEQFF. CDR3 DNA: TGTGCCAGTAGTATACAGGGTCCCTACAATGAGCAGTTCTTC. The genes are TRBV19 and TRBJ2-1; possibly TRBD1 for D (5 bases). The V end lost 2 bases, the J end lost 2 bases, and 7 bases lay between the germline ends. The CDR3 consists of 14 residues. Germline CDR1 LNHDA, CDR2 SQIVND (reference sequence).

The chain is built from TRBV5-1 and TRBJ2-3, with 10 bases matching TRBD1. The CDR3 is made up of 15 amino acids. V lost 3 bases, J lost 2 bases, and 3 bases stayed unmatched. Germline V CDR1 and CDR2: SGHRS, YFSETQ. Here the CDR3 reads CASSSGTGDTDTQYF. The CDR3 DNA sequence: TGCGCCAGCAGCTCTGGGACAGGGGACACAGATACGCAGTATTTT.

The chain links TRBV6-5 to TRBJ2-1; D might be TRBD1 (6 bases). This CDR3 contains 14 residues. The germline V gene encodes CDR1 MNHEY and CDR2 SVGAGI. V shed 5 bases and J shed 7 bases, with 15 bases lying between them. This chain's CDR3 is CASSPVPTGNEQFF. Here the CDR3 DNA reads TGTGCCAGCAGTCCCGTCCCCACAGGGAATGAGCAGTTCTTC.